This T cell receptor beta chain was profiled in a study of T cells in Graves' hyperthyroidism and ophthalmopathy. Findings and caveats of the study: In simple terms, a model built on 13 V-J features told ophthalmopathy apart from stable hyperthyroidism.

From RNA transcripts, TCR beta CDR3 regions were amplified. HTBI primers were used for first-round RT-PCR of the TCR CDR3. TCRdb called the multiplex PCR reads again in MiXCR, with one record for every CDR3 protein. Of fewer than 900,000 distinct CDR3 sequences in the sample, about 19% are singletons; the top ten hold around 15%. This clonotype appeared many times. As yet, its antigen is unknown. The CDR3 spans 14 residues. CDR1 and CDR2 from the germline V gene are SGHAT and FQDESV (reference sequence). Trimming pared 1 base from V and 4 bases from J, leaving 9 bases between. Clinical symptoms, serum thyroxine and TRAb, thyroid ultrasound and orbital computed tomography together formed the diagnostic basis. The PBMCs were sourced from fresh peripheral blood (10 ml).

This sequence originates from a woman aged 45-65 years with Graves' hyperthyroidism that later progressed to Graves' ophthalmopathy. The material sequenced was blood. J is TRBJ2-3 and V is TRBV11-1; TRBD1 is a possible D gene (5 bases). The CDR3 sequence is CASSLGVRADTQYF. The CDR3 DNA is TGTGCCAGCAGCTTAGGCGTCAGGGCAGATACGCAGTATTTT.